Presented here are 7 T cell receptor beta chains from one specimen sequenced in a study of OX40 agonist ivuxolimab in advanced cancers. TCRdb's copy holds only in-frame clones and misses some; the assay was immunoSEQ multiplex PCR. The sample has approximately 89,000 clones; approximately 91% are singletons. The sample was CD4+ or CD8+ T cells sorted from blood, taken in a trial of the OX40 agonist ivuxolimab. The receptors stem from an adult with an advanced solid tumor such as melanoma, head and neck, liver or kidney cancer.

This chain joins TRBV6-5 and TRBJ2-5; D gene ambiguous. The CDR3 runs 13 residues. Trimming shortened V by 5 bases and J by 1 base, and 8 bases separated the two germline ends. Germline values: CDR1 MNHEY, CDR2 SVGAGI. The CDR3 nucleotides are TGTGCCAGCAGTCCTGAGGCCCAAGAGACCCAGTACTTC. Residues: CASSPEAQETQYF.

This chain uses TRBV7-9 with TRBJ2-3; maybe TRBD2 (6 bases). V shed 2 bases and J shed 0 bases, with 9 bases lying between them. CDR3 size: 15 residues. CDR1 is SEHNR, CDR2 FQNEAQ, per germline (reference sequence). The CDR3 bases are TGTGCCAGCAGCTTACCGGGACTGAGCACAGATACGCAGTATTTT. Its protein product is CASSLPGLSTDTQYF.

The chain is built from TRBV18 and TRBJ2-7, with 9 bases that match TRBD2. The J segment lost 3 bases and the V segment lost 2 bases, leaving 11 bases of the junction unmatched. Germline lookup yields CDR1 KGHSH and CDR2 LQKENI. This CDR3 comprises 17 residues. CDR3 protein: CASSPKNAGGRYYEQYF. CDR3 DNA: TGTGCCAGCTCACCAAAAAATGCGGGGGGGCGATACTACGAGCAGTACTTC.

V and J are TRBV6-5 and TRBJ1-5; no clear D. The CDR3 length is 12 residues. V lost 5 bases to trimming and J lost 4 bases, with 6 bases between them. Germline CDR1 MNHEY, CDR2 SVGAGI. CDR3 coding DNA: TGTGCCAGCAGTCGGCTTAATCAGCCCCAGCATTTT. The encoded protein is CASSRLNQPQHF.

The genes are TRBV28 and TRBJ2-3; D not resolved. The V and J ends lost 7 bases and 4 bases respectively, with 9 bases between them. Germline CDR1 and CDR2: MDHEN and SYDVKM. The CDR3 spans 12 residues. CDR3 nucleotide sequence: TGTGCCAGCACAAGGACGGCAGATACGCAGTATTTT. Residues: CASTRTADTQYF. The whole variable domain, filled in from reference TRBV28 and TRBJ2-3, reads DVKVTQSSRYLVKRTGEKVFLECVQDMDHENMFWYRQDPGLGLRLIYFSYDVKMKEKGDIPEGYSVSREKKERFSLILESASTNQTSMYLCASTRTADTQYFGPGTRLTVL.

This rearrangement joins TRBV28 to TRBJ1-2; 10 bases are a match to TRBD1. V was pared by 1 base and J by 8 bases, with 4 bases of the junction left unmatched. This CDR3 contains 14 residues. The germline CDR1 and CDR2 sequences are MDHEN and SYDVKM. The CDR3 sequence: CASSLSDRGRGYTF. CDR3 sequence (DNA): TGTGCCAGCAGTTTATCCGACAGGGGGCGCGGCTACACCTTC.

The genes are TRBV5-1 and TRBJ1-4; D gene uncertain. V was clipped by 0 bases and J by 0 bases, with 9 bases between them. Germline CDR1 and CDR2: SGHRS and YFSETQ. The CDR3 is made up of 16 amino acids. The chain's CDR3 is CASSLAARATNEKLFF. The CDR3 DNA is TGCGCCAGCAGCTTGGCAGCGAGGGCAACTAATGAAAAACTGTTTTTT.